These T cell receptor beta chains were read from a single sample in a study of T-cell reconstitution after alpha-beta-depleted transplantation in children. TCRdb independently ran MiXCR on the PCR reads; one entry per CDR3 protein. The top ten clones hold about 1.1% of a sample with some 640,000 distinct CDR3 sequences, 16% of them seen once. Sample: PBMCs from the stem cell graft donor, taken from the stem cell graft. These receptors originate from a human donor who donated a stem cell graft to a child with acute myeloid leukemia. Each CDR3 is given with its conserved first and last residue. Fields, in order: CDR3 protein, CDR3 DNA, clone size, J gene, CDR3 length, D gene, V gene. The D gene is left open where the match is weak. Size tells how often a clone was seen (once, few, many) or the class of an expanded clone, and some rows leave it out.

CDR3aa: CASSQDRGRFTGELFF
CDR3nt: TGTGCCAGCAGCCAGGACAGGGGGCGATTCACCGGGGAGCTGTTTTTT
abundance: NA
j_gene: TRBJ2-2
len: 16
d_gene: TRBD1
v_gene: TRBV6-2/TRBV6-3

CDR3aa: CASSWGHRGQETQYF
CDR3nt: TGTGCCAGCAGCTGGGGGCACAGGGGCCAAGAGACCCAGTACTTC
abundance: few
j_gene: TRBJ2-5
len: 15
d_gene: TRBD1
v_gene: TRBV5-5

CDR3aa: CASSLAAGYYNEQFF
CDR3nt: TGCGCCAGCAGCTTGGCGGCGGGGTACTACAATGAGCAGTTCTTC
abundance: many
j_gene: TRBJ2-1
len: 15
d_gene: NA
v_gene: TRBV5-1

CDR3aa: CATSNSEEKLFF
CDR3nt: TGTGCCACCAGCAATAGTGAAGAAAAACTGTTTTTT
abundance: NA
j_gene: TRBJ1-4
len: 12
d_gene: NA
v_gene: TRBV15

CDR3aa: CASKLNNYGYTF
CDR3nt: TGTGCCAGCAAGCTTAATAACTATGGCTACACCTTC
abundance: many
j_gene: TRBJ1-2
len: 12
d_gene: NA
v_gene: TRBV6-2/TRBV6-3

CDR3aa: CSGGAASGITDTQYF
CDR3nt: TGCAGTGGGGGGGCAGCTAGCGGTATCACAGATACGCAGTATTTT
abundance: NA
j_gene: TRBJ2-3
len: 15
d_gene: NA
v_gene: TRBV20-1

CDR3aa: CSAPSLRRNEQFF
CDR3nt: TGCAGTGCTCCCAGCCTCCGGAGGAATGAGCAGTTCTTC
abundance: many
j_gene: TRBJ2-1
len: 13
d_gene: NA
v_gene: TRBV20-1

CDR3aa: CSARQTGQGLREKLFF
CDR3nt: TGCAGTGCTAGACAAACCGGACAGGGCTTACGGGAAAAACTGTTTTTT
abundance: few
j_gene: TRBJ1-4
len: 16
d_gene: TRBD1
v_gene: TRBV20-1

CDR3aa: CASSLEREALGNEQFF
CDR3nt: TGTGCCAGCAGCTTGGAGAGGGAGGCGCTTGGCAATGAGCAGTTCTTC
abundance: NA
j_gene: TRBJ2-1
len: 16
d_gene: NA
v_gene: TRBV5-5

CDR3aa: CASRTPLGAQYF
CDR3nt: TGTGCCAGCCGGACCCCTCTAGGGGCCCAGTACTTC
abundance: many
j_gene: TRBJ2-5
len: 12
d_gene: NA
v_gene: TRBV10-3

CDR3aa: CASNLMGNIQYF
CDR3nt: TGTGCCAGCAATCTGATGGGAAACATTCAGTACTTC
abundance: few
j_gene: TRBJ2-4
len: 12
d_gene: NA
v_gene: TRBV12-3/TRBV12-4

CDR3aa: CSARLTRVVAGSQETQYF
CDR3nt: TGCAGTGCTAGACTAACACGGGTGGTAGCGGGGTCACAAGAGACCCAGTACTTC
abundance: many
j_gene: TRBJ2-5
len: 18
d_gene: TRBD2
v_gene: TRBV20-1

CDR3aa: CASRSGPINTEAFF
CDR3nt: TGTGCCAGCAGATCCGGACCGATTAACACTGAAGCTTTCTTT
abundance: few
j_gene: TRBJ1-1
len: 14
d_gene: NA
v_gene: TRBV12-3/TRBV12-4

CDR3aa: CSAVEPQSTSTDTQYF
CDR3nt: TGCAGTGCCGTCGAGCCTCAGTCAACCAGCACAGATACGCAGTATTTT
abundance: few
j_gene: TRBJ2-3
len: 16
d_gene: NA
v_gene: TRBV20-1

CDR3aa: CASSLQADTEAFF
CDR3nt: TGTGCCAGCAGCTTGCAGGCTGACACTGAAGCTTTCTTT
abundance: few
j_gene: TRBJ1-1
len: 13
d_gene: NA
v_gene: TRBV7-9

CDR3aa: CASSESGSSYNSPLHF
CDR3nt: TGTGCCAGCAGTGAATCTGGGAGCTCCTATAATTCACCCCTCCACTTT
abundance: NA
j_gene: TRBJ1-6
len: 16
d_gene: NA
v_gene: TRBV25-1

CDR3aa: CSAIPGGGGTEAFF
CDR3nt: TGCAGTGCTATTCCAGGGGGCGGAGGCACTGAAGCTTTCTTT
abundance: many
j_gene: TRBJ1-1
len: 14
d_gene: TRBD1
v_gene: TRBV20-1

CDR3aa: CSVSTGDWGNQPQHF
CDR3nt: TGCAGCGTATCAACAGGGGACTGGGGCAATCAGCCCCAGCATTTT
abundance: NA
j_gene: TRBJ1-5
len: 15
d_gene: TRBD1
v_gene: TRBV29-1

CDR3aa: CASSVSSYEQYF
CDR3nt: TGTGCCAGCAGCGTGAGCTCCTACGAGCAGTACTTC
abundance: many
j_gene: TRBJ2-7
len: 12
d_gene: NA
v_gene: TRBV12-3/TRBV12-4

CDR3aa: CASSSQRNYEQYF
CDR3nt: TGTGCCAGCAGCTCTCAACGTAACTACGAGCAGTACTTC
abundance: many
j_gene: TRBJ2-7
len: 13
d_gene: NA
v_gene: TRBV7-2

CDR3aa: CSVKGVNTGELFF
CDR3nt: TGCAGCGTTAAAGGGGTTAACACCGGGGAGCTGTTTTTT
abundance: NA
j_gene: TRBJ2-2
len: 13
d_gene: NA
v_gene: TRBV29-1

CDR3aa: CSVEEGPVQETQYF
CDR3nt: TGCAGCGTTGAAGAAGGACCAGTACAAGAGACCCAGTACTTC
abundance: few
j_gene: TRBJ2-5
len: 14
d_gene: NA
v_gene: TRBV29-1

CDR3aa: CASRSNRGGEKLFF
CDR3nt: TGTGCCAGCAGATCTAACAGGGGAGGGGAAAAACTGTTTTTT
abundance: NA
j_gene: TRBJ1-4
len: 14
d_gene: TRBD1
v_gene: TRBV12-3/TRBV12-4

CDR3aa: CASSGLSGETQYF
CDR3nt: TGTGCCAGCAGTGGCTTAAGTGGAGAGACCCAGTACTTC
abundance: NA
j_gene: TRBJ2-5
len: 13
d_gene: NA
v_gene: TRBV6-1

CDR3aa: CATSRDRQGSTDTQYF
CDR3nt: TGTGCCACCAGCAGAGATCGGCAGGGGTCCACAGATACGCAGTATTTT
abundance: NA
j_gene: TRBJ2-3
len: 16
d_gene: NA
v_gene: TRBV15

CDR3aa: CASSWGDSEQFF
CDR3nt: TGTGCCAGCAGCTGGGGGGATTCCGAGCAGTTCTTC
abundance: many
j_gene: TRBJ2-1
len: 12
d_gene: NA
v_gene: TRBV5-4

CDR3aa: CSVEGDTNTGELFF
CDR3nt: TGCAGCGTTGAAGGGGACACCAACACCGGGGAGCTGTTTTTT
abundance: few
j_gene: TRBJ2-2
len: 14
d_gene: NA
v_gene: TRBV29-1

CDR3aa: CSVERGAGGGNEQFF
CDR3nt: TGCAGCGTTGAAAGGGGAGCGGGGGGCGGGAATGAGCAGTTCTTC
abundance: NA
j_gene: TRBJ2-1
len: 15
d_gene: TRBD2
v_gene: TRBV29-1